This T cell receptor (beta chain) was captured in a study of cytomegalovirus exposure and HLA in healthy donors. Details on this clone: Antigen unknown.

This PCR relied on a set of 60 Vbeta primers and 13 Jbeta primers. TCRdb's copy holds only in-frame clones and misses some; the assay was immunoSEQ multiplex PCR. The sample lists roughly 190,000 clones, roughly 80% occurring once. The CDR3 sequence is 15 residues long. The germline V and J ends were trimmed by 3 bases and 11 bases, with 22 bases remaining between them. Germline CDR1 and CDR2: SGHAT and FQNNGV. General study findings and limits: In an earlier analysis, about 87% or about 30%: the productive usage of most TCR beta V segments.

J is TRBJ1-1 and V is TRBV11-2; a possible D gene is TRBD1 (5 bases). This receptor was identified in a woman aged 18-29 years in good health and CMV-seronegative. The sequenced sample consisted of PBMCs. CDR3 sequence (DNA): TGTGCCAGCAGCTTCAATATGCGGACATCCGGGGGGGCTTTCTTT. Translated, it gives CASSFNMRTSGGAFF.